This T cell receptor beta chain was identified in a study of T cell responses to AZD1222 COVID-19 vaccine. The germline V gene has CDR1 SGHDN and CDR2 FVKESK. CDR3 length: 15 residues. V lost 1 base to trimming and J lost 1 base, with 11 bases between them. The assay was immunoSEQ multiplex PCR, and TCRdb's table has in-frame clones only and misses some. Of 80,000 or so clones in the sample, about 80% were seen once. V is TRBV14 and J is TRBJ2-7, with D maybe TRBD1 (5 bases). The source is an adult who received the MenACWY meningococcal vaccine as a control. The material sequenced was peripheral blood, taken 28 days after the second dose of the MenACWY control vaccine. The CDR3 DNA reads TGTGCCAGCAGCCAAGGCCAGGGCGCGTCCTACGAGCAGTACTTC. Protein product: CASSQGQGASYEQYF.